One sample yielded the 24 T cell receptor beta chains listed below, sequenced in a study of blood T cell repertoires in COVID-19. Sequencing was performed with immunoSEQ multiplex PCR; in TCRdb, only in-frame clones are kept and a portion is missing. The data show tens of thousands of clones, 60% to 85% seen once. Sequencing was carried out using peripheral blood. Every receptor here comes from a human donor in a cohort sampled during active COVID-19.

The chain couples TRBV7-2 to TRBJ1-1, with 9 bases matching TRBD1. Germline CDR1 and CDR2: SGHTA and FQGNSA. The CDR3 is made up of 16 amino acids. Trimming at V came to 5 bases and at J to 4 bases, leaving 11 bases not matched to a gene. DNA of the CDR3: TGTGCCAGCAGCCACATCACAGGGGGCAGGAGCACTGAAGCTTTCTTT. Encoded protein: CASSHITGGRSTEAFF.

This clone was recorded once. The V and J genes are TRBV6-5 and TRBJ2-7; no clear D. CDR3 length: 10 residues. Germline CDR1 reads MNHEY; CDR2 reads SVGAGI. The CDR3: CASTVVERSV. Written as DNA, the CDR3 is TGTGCCAGCACGGTCGTGGAGCGATCGGTC.

This chain joins TRBV18 and TRBJ1-1; TRBD1 aligns across 7 bases. J was trimmed by 2 bases and V by 1 base; bases with no gene match: 4. The CDR3 runs to 15 residues. Germline V gene sequence: CDR1 KGHSH, CDR2 LQKENI. The CDR3 DNA follows: TGTGCCAGCTCACCACGGGACAGAGTTAACACTGAAGCTTTCTTT. Its translation is CASSPRDRVNTEAFF.

CDR3 residues: CASSLGAGGSTDTQYF. The CDR3 region has the DNA TGTGCCAGCAGCTTAGGGGCGGGAGGGAGCACAGATACGCAGTATTTT. The rearrangement uses TRBV7-6 and TRBJ2-3; TRBD2 matches 9 bases. The CDR3 has 16 amino acids. J gave up 0 bases and V 1 base, and 2 bases lay outside the gene matches. The germline V gene encodes CDR1 SGHVS and CDR2 FNYEAQ.

This chain uses TRBV28 with TRBJ2-7; the D gene is possibly TRBD1 (6 bases). V dropped 6 bases and J dropped 2 bases, with 17 bases sitting between them. The CDR3 is made up of 15 amino acids. Germline V gives CDR1 MDHEN, CDR2 SYDVKM. CDR3 sequence (DNA): TGTGCCAGCAGCCCCAGACAGGTAACCACCTACGAGCAGTACTTC. Protein sequence: CASSPRQVTTYEQYF.

A note on this clone: Other DNA variants within this sample encode the same CDR3. The rearrangement links TRBV13 to TRBJ2-7, with 7 bases matching TRBD1. CDR3 length equals 14 residues. CDR1 is PRHDT and CDR2 is FYEKMQ in the germline V gene (reference sequence). V lost 4 bases, J lost 4 bases, and 7 bases stayed unmatched. CDR3 loop: CASSYGTVSYEQYF. The CDR3 coding sequence is TGTGCCAGCAGCTACGGGACAGTATCATACGAGCAGTACTTC.

The gene calls are TRBV9 and TRBJ2-5; 11 bases are a match to TRBD2. V lost 0 bases and J lost 7; bases outside the gene matches: 14. The length of the CDR3 is 18 residues. The germline CDR1 and CDR2 sequences are SGDLS and YYNGEE. CDR3 protein: CASSVARLAGGGNGTQYF. The CDR3 DNA sequence: TGTGCCAGCAGCGTAGCTAGGCTAGCGGGAGGAGGTAATGGGACCCAGTACTTC.

The chain is built from TRBV28 and TRBJ1-2, with TRBD1 as a possible D gene (5 bases). The germline gives CDR1 MDHEN, CDR2 SYDVKM. The ends were cut back, 2 bases at V and 3 bases at J, with 16 bases in the middle. The CDR3 length is 16 residues. This CDR3 reads CASSLLPPRVDYGYTF. The CDR3 DNA is TGTGCCAGCAGTTTACTCCCCCCCAGGGTGGACTATGGCTACACCTTC.

This sequence joins TRBV5-5 and TRBJ2-7, with 8 bases that match TRBD1. The ends lost 3 bases at V and 6 bases at J; junction bases unmatched: 8. The CDR3 runs to 14 residues. Germline V gene data show CDR1 as SGHKS and CDR2 as YYEKEE (reference sequence). The CDR3 sequence is CASSSRTGRGEQYF. In DNA form, the CDR3 reads TGTGCCAGCAGCTCACGGACAGGGCGCGGCGAGCAGTACTTC.

The rearrangement links TRBV27 to TRBJ1-3; D unclear. The CDR3 extends over 14 amino acids. Germline lookup yields CDR1 MNHEY and CDR2 SMNVEV (reference sequence). V lost 2 bases to trimming and J lost 0 bases, with 5 bases between them. The CDR3 bases are TGTGCCAGCAGTTTAACGAGCTCTGGAAACACCATATATTTT. This sequence encodes CASSLTSSGNTIYF.

The DNA of the CDR3 is TGTGCCAGCAGTCCATGGAGACAGGGGAGAAGATTAGTCTATGGCTACACCTTC. Its translation is CASSPWRQGRRLVYGYTF. The chain combines TRBV27 with TRBJ1-2, with 8 bases matching TRBD1. Per the germline V gene, CDR1 is MNHEY and CDR2 is SMNVEV (reference sequence). Germline trimming cut 5 bases from V and 4 bases from J; bases unmatched to any gene: 18. CDR3 length: 18 residues.

The V gene is TRBV12-3 or TRBV12-4, the J gene TRBJ2-7; 10 nucleotides align to TRBD1. CDR3 length: 13 amino acids. J gave up 5 bases and V 7 bases, and 5 bases lay outside the gene matches. The DNA for the CDR3 is TGTGCCAGCAAAGGGACAGGGGCCAACGAGCAGTACTTC. It yields the protein CASKGTGANEQYF.

The chain has TRBV3-1 (or the pseudogene TRBV3-2) and TRBJ2-1; D remains ambiguous. V was trimmed by 1 base and J by 9 bases, leaving 7 bases between them. This CDR3 region has 12 residues. Germline-derived CDR1 and CDR2 are LGHDT and YNNKEL (reference sequence). The CDR3 DNA is TGTGCCAGCAGCCAAGGTCCGGGTGAGCAGTTCTTC. Its translation: CASSQGPGEQFF.

The table lists this clone with a count of one. The chain joins TRBV11-2 to TRBJ2-7; the D gene is possibly TRBD1 (5 bases). Germline values: CDR1 SGHAT, CDR2 FQNNGV. CDR3 length: 14 amino acids. V was clipped by 2 bases and J by 3 bases, with 11 bases between them. CDR3 amino acids: CASSLPGLGYEQYF. The CDR3, as DNA: TGTGCCAGCAGCTTACCAGGGTTGGGCTACGAGCAGTACTTC.

This chain links TRBV4-1 with TRBJ1-1; D is uncertain. V lost 4 bases and J lost 3, with 24 bases in between. Germline CDR1 MGHRA, CDR2 YSYEKL. CDR3 length: 18 residues. The CDR3 DNA follows: TGCGCCAGCAGCCCGACGCCCGGGGAAAGGGAACGTGACACTGAAGCTTTCTTT. Protein product: CASSPTPGERERDTEAFF.

This chain uses TRBV19 with TRBJ2-1; 8 bases are a match to TRBD1. The length of the CDR3 is 14 residues. Looked up from germline, CDR1 is LNHDA and CDR2 is SQIVND (reference sequence). The V gene end was trimmed by 10 bases and the J gene end by 5 bases; junction bases not matched to a gene: 10. CDR3 loop: CAKSGQGAHNEQFF. In nucleotides, the CDR3 is TGTGCCAAAAGTGGGCAGGGGGCTCACAATGAGCAGTTCTTC.

This clone was counted once. The rearrangement joins TRBV24-1 to TRBJ1-2; D call uncertain. Germline CDR1 KGHDR, CDR2 SFDVKD. V was shortened by 5 bases and J by 8 bases, with 8 bases between the two germline ends. The CDR3 loop spans 11 amino acids. For the CDR3, the DNA is TGTGCCACCAGTGGACCGGGAGGCTACACCTTC. Protein sequence: CATSGPGGYTF.

J is TRBJ2-1 and V is TRBV24-1, with D maybe TRBD2 (7 bases). V was clipped by 5 bases and J by 2 bases, with 9 bases between them. Germline V gene sequence: CDR1 KGHDR, CDR2 SFDVKD. This CDR3 spans 14 amino acids. CDR3 residues: CATSVGGPYNEQFF. The CDR3 DNA is TGTGCCACCAGTGTGGGGGGGCCCTACAATGAGCAGTTCTTC.

This clone was counted between two and nine times. The V and J genes are TRBV24-1 and TRBJ1-2; TRBD1 agrees at 7 bases. The J segment lost 6 bases and the V segment lost 2 bases, leaving 11 bases of the junction unmatched. CDR3 length: 16 amino acids. Looked up from germline, CDR1 is KGHDR and CDR2 is SFDVKD. The CDR3: CATSDSETGELDGYTF. In nucleotides, the CDR3 is TGTGCCACCAGTGATTCTGAAACAGGGGAGTTAGATGGCTACACCTTC.

The V and J genes are TRBV4-1 and TRBJ2-2, with D unresolved. Germline V lookup: CDR1 MGHRA, CDR2 YSYEKL. This CDR3 comprises 13 residues. Trimming cost V 0 bases and J 3 bases, with 2 bases left between them. Here the CDR3 DNA reads TGCGCCAGCAGCCAAGACGACACCGGGGAGCTGTTTTTT. It encodes CASSQDDTGELFF.

This chain joins TRBV30 and TRBJ2-3, with 7 bases identical to TRBD1. The junction had 5 bases not matched to a gene; V was cut back by 4 bases and J by 4 bases. The CDR3 has 13 residues. Germline V lookup: CDR1 GTSNPN, CDR2 SVGIG (reference sequence). The CDR3: CAWTRGRADTQYF. The CDR3 region has the DNA TGTGCCTGGACAAGGGGGCGGGCAGATACGCAGTATTTT.

This clone showed up just a few times. The chain recombines TRBV27 with TRBJ2-5; TRBD2 matches at 9 bases. The CDR3 sequence is 16 residues long. The V gene's germline CDR1 is MNHEY and CDR2 SMNVEV (reference sequence). With V trimmed by 2 bases and J by 4 bases, 8 bases remained unmatched. CDR3 coding DNA: TGTGCCAGCAGTTTACTCGCTAGCGGGATAGGAGAGACCCAGTACTTC. Protein product: CASSLLASGIGETQYF.

This clone came up once. The gene calls are TRBV6-2 or TRBV6-3 and TRBJ1-3; D is unresolved. There are 13 residues in the CDR3. V gave up 4 bases and J gave up 0 bases, with 4 bases separating them. Germline values: CDR1 MNHEY, CDR2 SVGEGT. The DNA of the CDR3 is TGTGCCAGCAGTTGGAGCTCTGGAAACACCATATATTTT. This encodes CASSWSSGNTIYF.

J is TRBJ2-2 and V is TRBV6-2 or TRBV6-3, with unresolved D. The ends were cut back, 0 bases at V and 5 bases at J, with 7 bases in the middle. CDR1 is MNHEY, CDR2 SVGEGT, per germline. The CDR3 runs 14 residues. CDR3 sequence (DNA): TGTGCCAGCAGTTACTCGGCGGTGACCGGGGAGCTGTTTTTT. This translates into CASSYSAVTGELFF.